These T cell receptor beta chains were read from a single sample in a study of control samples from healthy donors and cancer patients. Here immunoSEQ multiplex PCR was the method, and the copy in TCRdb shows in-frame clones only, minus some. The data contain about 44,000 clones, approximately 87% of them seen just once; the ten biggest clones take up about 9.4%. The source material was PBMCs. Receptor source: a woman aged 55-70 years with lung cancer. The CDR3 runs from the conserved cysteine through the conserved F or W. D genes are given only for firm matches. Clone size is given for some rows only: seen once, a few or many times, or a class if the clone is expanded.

CDR3: CASSSSSSGELFF
DNA: TGCGCCAGCAGCTCGTCATCCTCCGGGGAGCTGTTTTTT
V: TRBV5-1
J: TRBJ2-2
D: -
length: 13
size: -

CDR3: CASSQTSGDTMRQFF
DNA: TGTGCCAGCAGCCAGACTAGCGGAGATACAATGAGGCAGTTCTTC
V: TRBV27
J: TRBJ2-1
D: TRBD2
length: 15
size: -

CDR3: CSGRTADTQYF
DNA: TGCAGCGGGAGGACTGCAGATACGCAGTATTTT
V: TRBV29-1
J: TRBJ2-3
D: -
length: 11
size: -

CDR3: CASSDTQGAVLNTEAFF
DNA: TGTGCCAGCAGTGACACCCAGGGGGCGGTATTGAACACTGAAGCTTTCTTT
V: TRBV6-1
J: TRBJ1-1
D: TRBD1
length: 17
size: few

CDR3: CASSRDLLYEQYF
DNA: TGTGCCAGCAGCAGGGACTTACTCTACGAGCAGTACTTC
V: TRBV7-2
J: TRBJ2-7
D: -
length: 13
size: once

CDR3: CASSLLGGRWEKLFF
DNA: TGTGCCAGCAGTTTATTGGGGGGGCGCTGGGAAAAACTGTTTTTT
V: TRBV27
J: TRBJ1-4
D: -
length: 15
size: once

CDR3: CASSIGVEEEKLFF
DNA: TGTGCCAGTAGTATAGGGGTAGAGGAGGAAAAACTGTTTTTT
V: TRBV19
J: TRBJ1-4
D: -
length: 14
size: -

CDR3: CASSQVDDGIYGYTF
DNA: TGTGCCAGCAGCCAAGTGGACGACGGGATATATGGCTACACCTTC
V: TRBV7-6
J: TRBJ1-2
D: -
length: 15
size: -

CDR3: CASSGQNTEAFF
DNA: TGTGCCAGTTCGGGACAGAACACTGAAGCTTTCTTT
V: TRBV25-1
J: TRBJ1-1
D: -
length: 12
size: -

CDR3: CASSQTDIPNQPQHF
DNA: TGTGCCAGCAGTCAAACGGACATCCCCAATCAGCCCCAGCATTTT
V: TRBV7-3
J: TRBJ1-5
D: -
length: 15
size: -

CDR3: CASSSLTGSPALYGYTF
DNA: TGTGCCAGTAGTTCGTTGACAGGGTCCCCAGCGTTATATGGCTACACCTTC
V: TRBV19
J: TRBJ1-2
D: TRBD1
length: 17
size: -

CDR3: CATSGSIEETQYF
DNA: TGTGCCACCAGTGGATCAATAGAAGAGACCCAGTACTTC
V: TRBV24-1
J: TRBJ2-5
D: -
length: 13
size: -

CDR3: CASSGPEGLNTGELFF
DNA: TGTGCCAGCAGTGGTCCCGAGGGATTGAACACCGGGGAGCTGTTTTTT
V: TRBV11-2
J: TRBJ2-2
D: -
length: 16
size: once

CDR3: CASGRTKNTEAFF
DNA: TGTGCCAGCGGTCGCACGAAAAACACTGAAGCTTTCTTT
V: TRBV4-2
J: TRBJ1-1
D: -
length: 13
size: -

CDR3: CASSFRKGLAKNIQYF
DNA: TGTGCCAGCAGTTTTCGGAAGGGGTTAGCCAAAAACATTCAGTACTTC
V: TRBV28
J: TRBJ2-4
D: -
length: 16
size: once

CDR3: CASSVDPGQPQHF
DNA: TGTGCCAGCAGCGTAGACCCAGGCCAGCCCCAGCATTTT
V: TRBV9
J: TRBJ1-5
D: -
length: 13
size: -

CDR3: CASSAGTSGRALNEQFF
DNA: TGTGCCAGCTCAGCAGGGACTAGCGGGAGGGCCCTCAATGAGCAGTTCTTC
V: TRBV18
J: TRBJ2-1
D: TRBD2
length: 17
size: -

CDR3: CASGLASGNFRDTQYF
DNA: TGTGCTAGTGGTTTGGCTAGCGGGAACTTTCGGGATACGCAGTATTTT
V: TRBV12-5
J: TRBJ2-3
D: TRBD2
length: 16
size: -

CDR3: CASKGTGDSYEQYF
DNA: TGCGCCAGCAAGGGGACAGGGGACTCCTACGAGCAGTACTTC
V: TRBV10-2
J: TRBJ2-7
D: TRBD1
length: 14
size: -

CDR3: CASSGGTSLTYEQYF
DNA: TGTGCCAGCAGCGGCGGGACTAGCCTTACCTACGAGCAGTACTTC
V: TRBV7-9
J: TRBJ2-7
D: TRBD2
length: 15
size: -

CDR3: CASSVAVGNYGYTF
DNA: TGTGCCAGCAGCGTAGCAGTCGGTAACTATGGCTACACCTTC
V: TRBV9
J: TRBJ1-2
D: -
length: 14
size: -

CDR3: CASSISGDYGYTF
DNA: TGTGCCAGTAGTATATCAGGGGACTATGGCTACACCTTC
V: TRBV19
J: TRBJ1-2
D: -
length: 13
size: -

CDR3: CASSPTGGNEQFF
DNA: TGTGCCAGCAGTCCAACAGGGGGCAATGAGCAGTTCTTC
V: TRBV6-6
J: TRBJ2-1
D: TRBD1
length: 13
size: -

CDR3: CSASRANTGELFF
DNA: TGCAGTGCCAGTAGGGCTAACACCGGGGAGCTGTTTTTT
V: TRBV20-1
J: TRBJ2-2
D: -
length: 13
size: -

CDR3: CASSLNQPYEQYF
DNA: TGCGCCAGCAGCTTGAACCAACCCTACGAGCAGTACTTC
V: TRBV5-1
J: TRBJ2-7
D: -
length: 13
size: -

CDR3: CASSSDRAGTQYF
DNA: TGTGCCAGCAGCTCCGACAGGGCGGGGACCCAGTACTTC
V: TRBV7-9
J: TRBJ2-5
D: TRBD1
length: 13
size: -

CDR3: CASSLASGRGTEAFF
DNA: TGTGCCAGCAGCTTGGCGTCGGGAAGGGGCACTGAAGCTTTCTTT
V: TRBV5-6
J: TRBJ1-1
D: -
length: 15
size: once

CDR3: CASSQDQREWSTDTQYF
DNA: TGCGCCAGCAGCCAAGACCAGCGGGAGTGGAGTACAGATACGCAGTATTTT
V: TRBV4-3
J: TRBJ2-3
D: TRBD2
length: 17
size: -

CDR3: CASSYSDRGPSLNYGYTF
DNA: TGTGCCAGCAGTTACTCGGACAGGGGACCTTCCTTAAACTATGGCTACACCTTC
V: TRBV6-2/TRBV6-3
J: TRBJ1-2
D: TRBD1
length: 18
size: -

CDR3: CAWSVQGVGELFF
DNA: TGTGCCTGGAGTGTACAGGGGGTCGGGGAGCTGTTTTTT
V: TRBV30
J: TRBJ2-2
D: TRBD1
length: 13
size: few

CDR3: CASSLAGVRGYGYTF
DNA: TGTGCCAGCAGCTTAGCAGGGGTTCGGGGCTATGGCTACACCTTC
V: TRBV13
J: TRBJ1-2
D: -
length: 15
size: -

CDR3: CASSSGDSSNTEAFF
DNA: TGCGCCAGCAGCTCTGGGGACAGTTCGAACACTGAAGCTTTCTTT
V: TRBV5-1
J: TRBJ1-1
D: TRBD1
length: 15
size: once

CDR3: CASTKMGAEAFF
DNA: TGTGCCAGCACCAAAATGGGTGCCGAAGCTTTCTTT
V: TRBV7-2
J: TRBJ1-1
D: -
length: 12
size: -

CDR3: CASTDPAGGQETQYF
DNA: TGTGCCAGCACCGATCCAGCGGGGGGCCAAGAGACCCAGTACTTC
V: TRBV28
J: TRBJ2-5
D: TRBD2
length: 15
size: -

CDR3: CASERQGPTEAFF
DNA: TGTGCCAGCGAGAGACAGGGCCCCACTGAAGCTTTCTTT
V: TRBV7-9
J: TRBJ1-1
D: TRBD1
length: 13
size: -

CDR3: CASSRPGITVEGAKNIQYF
DNA: TGCGCCAGCAGTCGCCCGGGGATTACGGTTGAGGGGGCCAAAAACATTCAGTACTTC
V: TRBV23-1
J: TRBJ2-4
D: -
length: 19
size: -

CDR3: CASSLSSWGTDTQYF
DNA: TGTGCCAGCAGCTTATCGTCATGGGGCACAGATACGCAGTATTTT
V: TRBV11-3
J: TRBJ2-3
D: -
length: 15
size: -

CDR3: CAISEARDYEQYF
DNA: TGTGCCATCAGTGAGGCCAGGGACTACGAGCAGTACTTC
V: TRBV10-3
J: TRBJ2-7
D: -
length: 13
size: -

CDR3: CASSIPSPGMNTEAFF
DNA: TGTGCCAGCAGTATCCCATCCCCAGGGATGAACACTGAAGCTTTCTTT
V: TRBV28
J: TRBJ1-1
D: -
length: 16
size: -

CDR3: CAWSEGRGYNEQFF
DNA: TGTGCCTGGAGTGAAGGGAGGGGCTACAATGAGCAGTTCTTC
V: TRBV30
J: TRBJ2-1
D: TRBD2
length: 14
size: -

CDR3: CASSLLQGEVEEKLFF
DNA: TGTGCCAGCAGCTTGTTGCAGGGGGAGGTTGAGGAAAAACTGTTTTTT
V: TRBV7-9
J: TRBJ1-4
D: TRBD1
length: 16
size: -

CDR3: CASSGVRRGGDTQYF
DNA: TGTGCCAGCAGCGGGGTTCGCAGGGGAGGGGATACGCAGTATTTT
V: TRBV9
J: TRBJ2-3
D: -
length: 15
size: -

CDR3: CASSQDPRGVDSYNEQFF
DNA: TGTGCCAGCAGCCAAGATCCGCGCGGGGTCGACTCCTACAATGAGCAGTTCTTC
V: TRBV4-2
J: TRBJ2-1
D: -
length: 18
size: -

CDR3: CASTPGPFNLYGYTF
DNA: TGTGCCAGTACCCCAGGGCCTTTTAACCTCTATGGCTACACCTTC
V: TRBV19
J: TRBJ1-2
D: -
length: 15
size: once

CDR3: CASSEARGRYNEQFF
DNA: TGTGCCAGCAGTGAGGCAAGGGGCAGATACAATGAGCAGTTCTTC
V: TRBV2
J: TRBJ2-1
D: -
length: 15
size: -

CDR3: CATSRVGRGAYIQYF
DNA: TGTGCCACCAGCAGAGTCGGGCGGGGGGCGTACATTCAGTACTTC
V: TRBV15
J: TRBJ2-4
D: TRBD2
length: 15
size: -

CDR3: CASSLGTGGYMNTEAFF
DNA: TGTGCCAGCAGCTTGGGGACAGGGGGTTATATGAACACTGAAGCTTTCTTT
V: TRBV5-6
J: TRBJ1-1
D: TRBD1
length: 17
size: -

CDR3: CSAKGEETQYF
DNA: TGCAGTGCTAAGGGAGAAGAGACCCAGTACTTC
V: TRBV20-1
J: TRBJ2-5
D: -
length: 11
size: -

CDR3: CASSFSDSFTEAFF
DNA: TGTGCCAGCAGCTTTAGTGACAGTTTCACTGAAGCTTTCTTT
V: TRBV5-6
J: TRBJ1-1
D: -
length: 14
size: -

CDR3: CASSHRGTEAFF
DNA: TGTGCCAGCAGTCACAGGGGGACTGAAGCTTTCTTT
V: TRBV27
J: TRBJ1-1
D: TRBD1
length: 12
size: -

CDR3: CASSLMGLAGENEQFF
DNA: TGTGCCAGCAGCTTAATGGGACTAGCGGGAGAAAATGAGCAGTTCTTC
V: TRBV7-9
J: TRBJ2-1
D: TRBD2
length: 16
size: -